Presented here are 28 T cell receptor beta chains from one specimen sequenced in a study of identical twins' blood T cells. TCRdb fed the 5' RACE reads into MiXCR, producing one record per CDR3 protein. In the table there are 300,000 to 450,000 distinct CDR3 sequences, roughly 31% of which are singletons. The sample was PBMCs. Receptor source: a woman between 18 and 50 years old in good health.

In this sample, this clonotype turned up many times. This sequence joins TRBV2 and TRBJ1-1; 11 positions agree with TRBD1. Germline V CDR1 and CDR2: SNHLY, FYNNEI. J lost 7 bases, V lost 6 bases, and 4 bases had no gene match. The CDR3 is made up of 13 amino acids. DNA for the CDR3: TGTGCCAGCAGAGGGACAGGGGGTCTTGAAGCTTTCTTT. Translation gives CASRGTGGLEAFF.

With respect to this clonotype: Just one base apart from a much larger clone, this may be a read error. V gene TRBV7-2 combines with J gene TRBJ1-4; D ambiguous. CDR1 SGHTA and CDR2 FQGNSA come from the germline V gene. Trimming left V 4 bases short and J 7 bases short, with 10 bases between. CDR3 length: 13 amino acids. The CDR3 region is CASSSLKSEKLFF. CDR3 nucleotides: TGTGCCAGCAGCTCTTTGAAGTCTGAAAAACTGTTTTTT.

This chain links TRBV7-9 with TRBJ1-1, with D uncertain. Trimming took off 2 bases at V and 8 bases at J, with 6 bases between the two ends. This CDR3 is 11 amino acids long. The germline V gene encodes CDR1 SEHNR and CDR2 FQNEAQ (reference sequence). The CDR3 protein is CASSLSFEAFF. The CDR3 DNA sequence: TGTGCCAGCAGCTTATCCTTCGAAGCTTTCTTT.

The chain combines TRBV4-3 with TRBJ2-3; D gene ambiguous. V lost 0 bases and J lost 0, with 16 bases in between. CDR3 length equals 18 residues. Germline V gene data show CDR1 as LGHNA and CDR2 as YSLEER. The CDR3 spells CASSQDRPPAASTDTQYF. CDR3 DNA: TGCGCCAGCAGCCAAGATAGGCCCCCGGCAGCTAGCACAGATACGCAGTATTTT.

In this sample, this clonotype turned up a few times. This chain links TRBV12-3 or TRBV12-4 with TRBJ2-1; D gene uncertain. The CDR3 has 14 residues. With 1 base removed from V and 8 bases from J, the gap between germline ends came to 12 bases. Here the CDR3 reads CASSLDGPLDEQFF. CDR3 DNA: TGTGCCAGCAGTTTAGACGGACCCCTAGATGAGCAGTTCTTC.

This chain uses TRBV11-2 with TRBJ2-5; D is possibly TRBD1 (6 bases). The germline V and J ends were trimmed by 5 bases and 4 bases, with 20 bases remaining between them. Germline-derived CDR1 and CDR2 are SGHAT and FQNNGV. This CDR3 has 16 amino acids. CDR3 DNA sequence: TGTGCCAGCAGCCCCGGACAGCCTAGTGTTGGAGAGACCCAGTACTTC. Residues: CASSPGQPSVGETQYF.

This clonotype was seen just once. Here the CDR3 reads CASSWDRYYGYTF. CDR3 sequence (DNA): TGTGCCAGCAGCTGGGACAGATACTATGGCTACACCTTC. The V and J genes are TRBV7-9 and TRBJ1-2, with 7 bases aligning to TRBD1. Trimming removed 4 bases from V and 3 bases from J; junction bases left unmatched: 2. Germline CDR1 SEHNR, CDR2 FQNEAQ (reference sequence). This CDR3 contains 13 residues.

The sample holds a few counts of this clonotype. The chain uses TRBV2 and TRBJ1-1; D is unclear. V was pared by 1 base and J by 7 bases, with 10 bases between. The CDR3 spans 13 residues. The germline gives CDR1 SNHLY, CDR2 FYNNEI. The CDR3 DNA reads TGTGCCAGCAGTGAAGGGGTTACCGGTGAAGCTTTCTTT. Amino acid sequence: CASSEGVTGEAFF.

This chain joins TRBV20-1 and TRBJ1-2, with D perhaps matching TRBD1 (5 bases). CDR1 is DFQATT, CDR2 SNEGSKA, per germline (reference sequence). The V end lost 0 bases, the J end lost 8 bases, and 16 bases lay between the germline ends. The CDR3 is 14 amino acids. CDR3 amino acids: CSARDAGRSRGYTF. CDR3 DNA: TGCAGTGCTAGAGATGCGGGACGCTCGAGGGGCTACACCTTC.

The chain recombines TRBV5-4 with TRBJ1-1; D is unclear. V was shortened by 4 bases and J by 4 bases, with 17 bases between the two germline ends. This CDR3 spans 15 amino acids. Germline V lookup: CDR1 SGHNT, CDR2 YYREEE (reference sequence). The CDR3: CASSQPAGRSTEAFF. The CDR3 DNA reads as TGTGCCAGCAGCCAACCGGCGGGGAGGAGCACTGAAGCTTTCTTT.

V and J are TRBV6-2 or TRBV6-3 and TRBJ2-1; either TRBD1 or TRBD2 may fit D (6 bases each). The CDR3 is made up of 17 amino acids. Germline loops: CDR1 MNHEY, CDR2 SVGEGT. V gave up 6 bases and J gave up 2 bases, with 20 bases separating them. The CDR3 region is CASSHPGGAPTYNEQFF. CDR3 nucleotides: TGTGCCAGCAGCCATCCCGGGGGCGCCCCTACCTACAATGAGCAGTTCTTC.

The chain has TRBV3-1 and TRBJ1-3; no clear D. CDR1 is LGHDT and CDR2 is YNNKEL in the germline V gene (reference sequence). V was clipped by 0 bases and J by 0 bases, with 12 bases between them. The CDR3 loop spans 17 amino acids. The CDR3 loop reads CASSQEAPYSSGNTIYF. The CDR3 coding sequence is TGTGCCAGCAGCCAAGAAGCACCGTACTCCTCTGGAAACACCATATATTTT.

The chain couples TRBV20-1 to TRBJ2-3, with D perhaps matching TRBD2 (5 bases). The germline V gene has CDR1 DFQATT and CDR2 SNEGSKA (reference sequence). V was shortened by 4 bases and J by 6 bases, with 14 bases between the two germline ends. The CDR3 is 13 residues long. The CDR3 DNA reads as TGCAGTGCTATACGTGGGAGTAGGGATACGCAGTATTTT. This translates into CSAIRGSRDTQYF.

This clonotype was seen repeatedly, ten times or more. CDR3 in DNA: TGTGCCAGTAGTATCCTCGCGACAACTAATGAAAAACTGTTTTTT. Its protein is CASSILATTNEKLFF. The genes are TRBV19 and TRBJ1-4; D gene uncertain. This CDR3 has 15 amino acids. Deletions cut 3 bases from V and 0 bases from J, with 8 bases between. Germline loops: CDR1 LNHDA, CDR2 SQIVND (reference sequence).

The chain employs TRBV18 and TRBJ2-4, with 8 positions matching TRBD1. Germline CDR1 is KGHSH and CDR2 is LQKENI. The CDR3 length is 15 residues. Trimming removed 3 bases from V and 2 bases from J; junction bases left unmatched: 3. CDR3 sequence reads: CASSPTGDPKNIQYF. In DNA form, the CDR3 reads TGTGCCAGCTCACCGACAGGGGACCCCAAAAACATTCAGTACTTC. The whole variable domain, remainder taken from reference TRBV18 and TRBJ2-4, is NAGVMQNPRHLVRRRGQEARLRCSPMKGHSHVYWYRQLPEEGLKFMVYLQKENIIDESGMPKERFSAEFPKEGPSILRIQQVVRGDSAAYFCASSPTGDPKNIQYFGAGTRLSVL.

A few counts support this clonotype. V gene TRBV5-1 combines with J gene TRBJ2-1; D is unclear. Germline loops: CDR1 SGHRS, CDR2 YFSETQ. The V gene lost 2 bases and the J gene lost 6 bases, with 12 bases spanning the gap. This CDR3 region has 14 residues. CDR3 DNA sequence: TGCGCCAGCAGCTTACTATGGAGATCCAATGAGCAGTTCTTC. Its protein product is CASSLLWRSNEQFF.

This chain joins TRBV9 and TRBJ2-7; D may be TRBD1 (5 bases). V lost 0 bases to trimming and J lost 6 bases, with 13 bases between them. The CDR3 totals 14 residues. Germline CDR1 is SGDLS and CDR2 is YYNGEE. CDR3 sequence (DNA): TGTGCCAGCAGCGTAGGGGGCAGGGATTTCGAGCAGTACTTC. Protein product: CASSVGGRDFEQYF.

The table lists this clonotype with many counts. The V gene is TRBV5-1, the J gene TRBJ1-1, with D possibly being TRBD1 (5 bases). CDR1 and CDR2 from the germline V gene are SGHRS and YFSETQ. With 5 bases removed from V and 1 base from J, the gap between germline ends came to 15 bases. CDR3 size: 15 residues. CDR3 nucleotides: TGCGCCAGCAGTCAAGACGGACACCCGAACACTGAAGCTTTCTTT. This encodes CASSQDGHPNTEAFF.

The V and J genes are TRBV13 and TRBJ1-4; a weak D match, TRBD1 (5 bases). V was trimmed by 5 bases and J by 10 bases, leaving 23 bases between them. The germline V gene encodes CDR1 PRHDT and CDR2 FYEKMQ (reference sequence). CDR3 size: 16 residues. CDR3 coding DNA: TGTGCCAGCAGCCATAGCCGGGACGGGCGGGTCGGAAAACTGTTTTTT. Its protein product is CASSHSRDGRVGKLFF.

The chain carries TRBV10-3 and TRBJ1-2; 10 bases line up with TRBD1. This CDR3 region has 14 residues. Germline V lookup: CDR1 ENHRY, CDR2 SYGVKD. The V segment lost 9 bases and the J segment 2 bases; nucleotides outside the gene matches: 6. The CDR3 DNA follows: TGTGCCATGGGACAGGGGAATACAAACTATGGCTACACCTTC. It translates to CAMGQGNTNYGYTF.

CDR3 coding DNA: TGTGCCAGCAGCCAAGCTTTGATCGTGACAAGAGCAGATACGCAGTATTTT. Its protein is CASSQALIVTRADTQYF. This chain links TRBV4-2 with TRBJ2-3; D is uncertain. Germline V gene sequence: CDR1 LGHNA, CDR2 YNFKEQ. Trimming left V 1 base short and J 4 bases short, with 18 bases between. This CDR3 is built from 17 residues.

In this sample, this clonotype turned up a few times. V gene TRBV27 combines with J gene TRBJ2-3, with unresolved D. Germline V gene lookup returns CDR1 MNHEY and CDR2 SMNVEV (reference sequence). The CDR3 consists of 15 residues. Between the trimmed V and J ends, which lost 1 base and 2 bases, there was a span of 10 bases. The CDR3 DNA reads as TGTGCCAGCAGTTTATTAGGTCCCTTCACAGATACGCAGTATTTT. Its protein product is CASSLLGPFTDTQYF.

The V and J genes are TRBV20-1 and TRBJ1-1; 7 bases match TRBD1. Per germline, CDR1 DFQATT and CDR2 SNEGSKA (reference sequence). V was pared by 0 bases and J by 5 bases, with 9 bases of the junction left unmatched. The CDR3 is made up of 15 amino acids. The CDR3 here is CSARDPRQGRTEAFF. CDR3 DNA: TGCAGTGCTAGAGATCCGAGACAGGGAAGAACTGAAGCTTTCTTT.

This clonotype appeared once. At one boundary the junction diverges from the germline segment, which might be a read error. This chain joins TRBV20-1 and TRBJ1-1; tentatively, D is TRBD1 (6 bases). CDR3 length equals 13 residues. Germline CDR1 and CDR2: DFQATT and SNEGSKA (reference sequence). For the CDR3, the DNA is TGCAGTGCTAGAGAGGGGGCTCAGACTGGAGCTTTCTTT. This encodes CSAREGAQTGAFF.

This clonotype was observed a handful of times. The chain couples TRBV7-7 to TRBJ2-1; TRBD2 matches 7 bases. The CDR3 is made up of 15 amino acids. CDR1 and CDR2 from the germline V gene are SSHAT and FNYEAQ (reference sequence). The J segment lost 7 bases and the V segment lost 1 base, leaving 7 bases of the junction unmatched. In nucleotides, the CDR3 is TGTGCCAGCAGCTTAGGCTCTAGCGGTTTGAATGAGCAGTTCTTC. Protein sequence: CASSLGSSGLNEQFF.

This chain joins TRBV20-1 and TRBJ1-1; D is ambiguous. The CDR3 extends over 12 amino acids. Germline CDR1 and CDR2: DFQATT and SNEGSKA (reference sequence). The V end lost 2 bases, the J end lost 5 bases, and 9 bases lay between the germline ends. The CDR3 sequence: CSARPGGTEAFF. In DNA, the CDR3 is TGCAGTGCTAGACCCGGAGGAACTGAAGCTTTCTTT.

The chain combines TRBV7-9 with TRBJ1-2; D remains ambiguous. Trimming removed 2 bases at V and 3 bases at J, with 7 bases between. This CDR3 is built from 13 residues. Germline values: CDR1 SEHNR, CDR2 FQNEAQ (reference sequence). CDR3 amino acids: CASSLTEDYGYTF. The DNA for the CDR3 is TGTGCCAGCAGCTTAACAGAGGACTATGGCTACACCTTC.

The V gene is TRBV7-2, the J gene TRBJ2-1; tentative D call: TRBD1 (5 bases). Germline V gene sequence: CDR1 SGHTA, CDR2 FQGNSA. Trimming took off 5 bases at V and 13 bases at J, with 15 bases between the two ends. CDR3 length: 12 residues. Written as DNA, the CDR3 is TGTGCCAGCAGCCTCCCGCAGGGTGATCAGTTCTTC. Translating gives CASSLPQGDQFF.